These 19 T cell receptor beta chains share one sample of origin, sequenced in a study of CD8+ T cells in alopecia areata. Reverse transcribed after extraction, RNA yielded cDNA as the sequencing template. Here immunoSEQ multiplex PCR was the method, and the copy in TCRdb shows in-frame clones only, minus some. This sample has 200,000 to 250,000 clones; more than 50% occur once, and the top ten carry roughly 5%. The sample taken for sequencing was CD8+ T cells sorted from blood. The receptors come from a human donor in good health.

The chain is built from TRBV13 and TRBJ1-2; TRBD1 might be the D (6 bases). Germline CDR1 is PRHDT and CDR2 is FYEKMQ (reference sequence). V was cut by 2 bases and J by 8 bases, with 9 bases left in between. This CDR3 is 12 amino acids long. The CDR3 here is CASSLSGVGYTF. CDR3 DNA: TGTGCCAGCAGCTTATCAGGGGTGGGCTACACCTTC.

This chain joins TRBV6-5 and TRBJ1-2, with 7 bases lining up with TRBD1. The CDR3 covers 13 residues. Germline V gene data show CDR1 as MNHEY and CDR2 as SVGAGI. J was trimmed by 4 bases and V by 5 bases; bases with no gene match: 4. DNA of the CDR3: TGTGCCAGCAGTACGGACAGGACCTATGGCTACACCTTC. It translates to CASSTDRTYGYTF.

The chain combines TRBV11-2 with TRBJ2-7; 9 bases match TRBD2. This CDR3 is 11 amino acids long. CDR1 and CDR2 from the germline V gene are SGHAT and FQNNGV. V shed 8 bases and J 6 bases; nucleotides not matched to a gene: 2. CDR3 sequence: CASAGGSEQYF. Here the CDR3 DNA reads TGTGCCAGCGCGGGGGGGTCCGAGCAGTACTTC. The full variable domain, with the rest looked up from reference TRBV11-2 and TRBJ2-7, is EAGVAQSPRYKIIEKRQSVAFWCNPISGHATLYWYQQILGQGPKLLIQFQNNGVVDDSQLPKDRFSAERLKGVDSTLKIQPAKLEDSAVYLCASAGGSEQYFGPGTRLTVT.

In its sample, this clone was seen a few times. The rearrangement joins TRBV5-6 to TRBJ2-5; perhaps D is TRBD1 or TRBD2 (5 bases each). The CDR3 extends over 14 amino acids. Looked up from germline, CDR1 is SGHDT and CDR2 is YYEEEE. The V and J ends lost 4 bases and 5 bases respectively, with 15 bases between them. The CDR3 here is CASSHTGGRETQYF. In nucleotides, the CDR3 is TGTGCCAGCAGCCATACTGGGGGAAGGGAGACCCAGTACTTC.

V is TRBV19 and J is TRBJ2-5; TRBD1 matches at 9 bases. The J call is in doubt because the DNA end fits TRBJ2-7 better. The CDR3 loop spans 13 amino acids. Germline CDR1 and CDR2: LNHDA and SQIVND (reference sequence). The CDR3 reads CASSISTGGEQYF. The CDR3 DNA reads TGTGCCAGTAGTATATCGACAGGGGGCGAGCAGTACTTC.

There are a few counts of this clone. V usage is TRBV10-3 and J usage is TRBJ1-2; D is undetermined. Trimming pared 2 bases from V and 8 bases from J, leaving 12 bases between. This CDR3 region has 13 residues. Germline V gene lookup returns CDR1 ENHRY and CDR2 SYGVKD. CDR3 nucleotides: TGTGCCATCAGTGAGGACAATCCGGCGGGCTACACCTTC. This sequence encodes CAISEDNPAGYTF.

The rearrangement joins TRBV2 to TRBJ2-3, with D tentatively TRBD2 (7 bases). CDR1 and CDR2 (germline): SNHLY, FYNNEI. Between the trimmed V and J ends, which lost 6 bases and 3 bases, there was a span of 13 bases. This CDR3 region has 14 residues. The CDR3 DNA reads TGTGCCAGCAGCGCCCGGGGGGCGACAGATACGCAGTATTTT. This sequence encodes CASSARGATDTQYF.

The chain uses TRBV7-9 and TRBJ1-2; D is ambiguous. Trimming pared 5 bases from V and 9 bases from J, leaving 13 bases between. This CDR3 is 12 amino acids long. Germline loops: CDR1 SEHNR, CDR2 FQNEAQ (reference sequence). CDR3 nucleotides: TGTGCCAGCAGCGGAGTTCCTATGCGCTACACCTTC. It yields the protein CASSGVPMRYTF.

This clone was picked up a small number of times. The chain combines TRBV4-1 with TRBJ2-7; a possible D gene is TRBD2 (6 bases). This CDR3 region has 15 residues. Germline V CDR1 and CDR2: MGHRA, YSYEKL. V lost 4 bases, J lost 3 bases, and 16 bases lay in between. The CDR3 nucleotides read TGCGCCAGCAGCCTGTCCGGGACTTCAGTCTACGAGCAGTACTTC. Translation: CASSLSGTSVYEQYF.

V usage is TRBV7-6 and J usage is TRBJ1-2, with 9 bases fitting TRBD1. In germline, CDR1 is SGHVS, CDR2 FNYEAQ. The length of the CDR3 is 15 residues. Trimming at V came to 1 base and at J to 4 bases, leaving 4 bases not matched to a gene. In nucleotides, the CDR3 is TGTGCCAGCAGCTTAGTACAGGGGGCTTTCTATGGCTACACCTTC. The encoded protein is CASSLVQGAFYGYTF.

The CDR3 loop reads CASSQTGGGTDTQYF. The CDR3 DNA reads TGTGCCAGCAGCCAAACGGGGGGCGGCACAGATACGCAGTATTTT. This chain links TRBV13 with TRBJ2-3, with a weak D call TRBD2 (7 bases). Trimming shortened V by 5 bases and J by 1 base, and 13 bases separated the two germline ends. The CDR3 length is 15 residues. Germline V CDR1 and CDR2: PRHDT, FYEKMQ (reference sequence).

The J gene is TRBJ1-5, the V gene TRBV4-1; D gene uncertain. CDR3 size: 15 residues. Trimming stripped 0 bases from V and 10 bases from J, with 16 bases between. Per germline, CDR1 MGHRA and CDR2 YSYEKL. CDR3 region: CASSQEVQLSGPQHF. CDR3 coding DNA: TGCGCCAGCAGCCAAGAAGTGCAGCTCTCGGGACCCCAGCATTTT.

V usage is TRBV29-1 and J usage is TRBJ1-2; 7 bases map to TRBD1. The CDR3 has 13 amino acids. Germline trimming cut 3 bases from V and 4 bases from J; bases unmatched to any gene: 5. Per the germline V gene, CDR1 is SQVTM and CDR2 is ANQGSEA. The CDR3 reads CSVDEGARYGYTF. In nucleotides, the CDR3 is TGCAGCGTTGATGAGGGGGCGCGCTATGGCTACACCTTC.

The chain recombines TRBV29-1 with TRBJ2-1; 8 bases are a match to TRBD2. Trimming took 5 bases from V and 4 from J; bases not matched to a gene: 7. This CDR3 is 14 amino acids long. Germline CDR1 and CDR2: SQVTM and ANQGSEA. The CDR3 coding sequence is TGCAGCGTTACGAGCGGGGGCAAATACAATGAGCAGTTCTTC. Translation: CSVTSGGKYNEQFF.

This chain joins TRBV7-2 and TRBJ2-7, with unresolved D. Per the germline V gene, CDR1 is SGHTA and CDR2 is FQGNSA. This CDR3 is built from 12 residues. V was clipped by 5 bases and J by 2 bases, with 7 bases between them. CDR3 loop: CASSPSTYEQYF. CDR3 sequence (DNA): TGTGCCAGCAGCCCATCTACCTACGAGCAGTACTTC.

The V call is TRBV6-1, the J call TRBJ1-1; TRBD1 matches 7 bases. J lost 3 bases, V lost 1 base, and 5 bases had no gene match. Germline V gives CDR1 MNHNS, CDR2 SASEGT. This CDR3 is 15 amino acids long. CDR3 nucleotides: TGTGCCAGCAGTGAAGTCGTTGGGACAGACACTGAAGCTTTCTTT. This sequence encodes CASSEVVGTDTEAFF.

This clone was observed a few times. In nucleotides, the CDR3 is TGTGCCAGCACCGAAGGGACAGGGCTCAACAATGAGCAGTTCTTC. The encoded protein is CASTEGTGLNNEQFF. This chain links TRBV2 with TRBJ2-1, with 9 nucleotides matching TRBD1. From germline, CDR1 is SNHLY and CDR2 FYNNEI. With 7 bases clipped from V and 5 bases from J, the junction kept 9 bases outside the gene matches. The CDR3 consists of 15 residues.

This chain connects TRBV29-1 to TRBJ2-1; unclear D gene. The V end lost 1 base, the J end lost 6 bases, and 4 bases lay between the germline ends. There are 11 residues in the CDR3. CDR1 is SQVTM, CDR2 ANQGSEA, per germline. The CDR3 bases are TGCAGCGTTGAAGGGGGCAATGAGCAGTTCTTC. Its protein product is CSVEGGNEQFF.

Ten or more counts support this clone. The chain uses TRBV19 and TRBJ1-1; tentative D call: TRBD1 (6 bases). The germline CDR1 and CDR2 sequences are LNHDA and SQIVND (reference sequence). Trimming cost V 8 bases and J 11 bases, with 12 bases left between them. The CDR3 contains 10 residues. This chain's CDR3 is CASGKGGAFF. The CDR3 region has the DNA TGTGCCAGTGGAAAAGGGGGGGCTTTCTTT.